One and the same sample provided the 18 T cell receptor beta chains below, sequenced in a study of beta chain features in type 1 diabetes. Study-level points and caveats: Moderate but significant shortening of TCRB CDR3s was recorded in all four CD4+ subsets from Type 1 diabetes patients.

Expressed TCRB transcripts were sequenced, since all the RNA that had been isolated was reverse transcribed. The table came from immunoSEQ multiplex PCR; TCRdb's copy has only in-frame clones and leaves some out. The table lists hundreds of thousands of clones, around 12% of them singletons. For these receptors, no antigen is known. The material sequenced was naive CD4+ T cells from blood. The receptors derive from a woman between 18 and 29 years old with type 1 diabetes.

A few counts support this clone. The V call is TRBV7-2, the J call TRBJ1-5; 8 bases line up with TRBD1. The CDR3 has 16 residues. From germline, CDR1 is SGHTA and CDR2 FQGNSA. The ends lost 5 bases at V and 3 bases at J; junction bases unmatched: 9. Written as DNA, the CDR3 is TGTGCCAGCAGCCCAGGGACAGGAATTATCAATCAGCCCCAGCATTTT. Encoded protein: CASSPGTGIINQPQHF.

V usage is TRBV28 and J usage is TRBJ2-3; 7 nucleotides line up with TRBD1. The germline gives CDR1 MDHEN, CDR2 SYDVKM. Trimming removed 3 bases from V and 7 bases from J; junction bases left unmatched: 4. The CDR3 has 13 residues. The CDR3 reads CASSLGDRYTQYF. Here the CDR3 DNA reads TGTGCCAGCAGTTTGGGGGACAGATATACGCAGTATTTT. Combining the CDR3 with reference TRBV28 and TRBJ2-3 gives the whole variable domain DVKVTQSSRYLVKRTGEKVFLECVQDMDHENMFWYRQDPGLGLRLIYFSYDVKMKEKGDIPEGYSVSREKKERFSLILESASTNQTSMYLCASSLGDRYTQYFGPGTRLTVL.

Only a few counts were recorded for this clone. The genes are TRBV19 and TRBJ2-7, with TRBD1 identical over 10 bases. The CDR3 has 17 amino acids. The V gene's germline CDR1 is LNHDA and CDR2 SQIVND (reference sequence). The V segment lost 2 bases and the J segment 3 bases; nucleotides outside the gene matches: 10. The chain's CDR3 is CASSIPDRGPLYYEQYF. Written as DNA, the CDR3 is TGTGCCAGTAGTATACCTGACAGGGGGCCTCTTTACTACGAGCAGTACTTC.

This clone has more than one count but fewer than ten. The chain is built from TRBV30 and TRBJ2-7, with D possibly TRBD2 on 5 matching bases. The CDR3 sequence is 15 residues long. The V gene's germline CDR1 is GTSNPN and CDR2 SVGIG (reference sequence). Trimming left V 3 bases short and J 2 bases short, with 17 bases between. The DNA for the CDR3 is TGTGCCTGGAGACCTGGACTCCCGGGGACCTACGAGCAGTACTTC. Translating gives CAWRPGLPGTYEQYF.

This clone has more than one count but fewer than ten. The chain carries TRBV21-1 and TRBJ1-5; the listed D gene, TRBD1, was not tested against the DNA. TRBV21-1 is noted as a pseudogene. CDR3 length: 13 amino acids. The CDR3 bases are TGTGCCAGCAGCCCCAATGTCAATCAGCCCCAGCATTTT. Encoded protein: CASSPNVNQPQHF.

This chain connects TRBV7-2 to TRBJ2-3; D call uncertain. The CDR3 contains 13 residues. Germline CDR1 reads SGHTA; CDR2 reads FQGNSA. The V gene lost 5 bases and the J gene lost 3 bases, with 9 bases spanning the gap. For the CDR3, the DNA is TGTGCCAGCAGCCCGCCTATGACAGATACGCAGTATTTT. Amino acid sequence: CASSPPMTDTQYF.

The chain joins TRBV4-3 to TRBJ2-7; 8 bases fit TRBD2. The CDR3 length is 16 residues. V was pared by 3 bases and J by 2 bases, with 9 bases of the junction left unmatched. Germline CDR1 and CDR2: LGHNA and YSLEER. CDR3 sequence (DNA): TGCGCCAGCAGCCAGGGGGATGGTAGCGGGACCTACGAGCAGTACTTC. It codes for CASSQGDGSGTYEQYF.

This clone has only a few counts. CDR3 sequence: CASSVGQGSSTDTQYF. The DNA of the CDR3 is TGTGCCAGCAGCGTGGGACAGGGAAGTTCCACAGATACGCAGTATTTT. V is TRBV9 and J is TRBJ2-3; 9 positions agree with TRBD1. This CDR3 comprises 16 residues. The trim removed 2 bases at V and 2 bases at J, leaving 6 bases unmatched. Germline V gives CDR1 SGDLS, CDR2 YYNGEE.

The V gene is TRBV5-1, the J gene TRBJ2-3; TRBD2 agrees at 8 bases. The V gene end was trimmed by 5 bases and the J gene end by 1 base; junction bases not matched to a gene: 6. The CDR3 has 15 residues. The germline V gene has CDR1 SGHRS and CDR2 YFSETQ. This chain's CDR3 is CASRLGLDGTDTQYF. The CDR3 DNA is TGCGCCAGCAGGCTGGGACTAGATGGCACAGATACGCAGTATTTT.

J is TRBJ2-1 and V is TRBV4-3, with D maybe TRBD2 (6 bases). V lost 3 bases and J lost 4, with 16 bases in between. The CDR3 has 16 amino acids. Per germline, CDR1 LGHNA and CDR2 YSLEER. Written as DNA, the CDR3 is TGCGCCAGCAGCCAGGACGCGGGGTCTGTATACAATGAGCAGTTCTTC. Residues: CASSQDAGSVYNEQFF.

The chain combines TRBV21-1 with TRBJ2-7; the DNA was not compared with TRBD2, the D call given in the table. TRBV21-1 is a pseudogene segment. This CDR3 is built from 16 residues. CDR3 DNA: TGTGCCAGCAGCAAAGTCGCTCTAGCGGGGGCCTACGAGCAGTACTTC. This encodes CASSKVALAGAYEQYF.

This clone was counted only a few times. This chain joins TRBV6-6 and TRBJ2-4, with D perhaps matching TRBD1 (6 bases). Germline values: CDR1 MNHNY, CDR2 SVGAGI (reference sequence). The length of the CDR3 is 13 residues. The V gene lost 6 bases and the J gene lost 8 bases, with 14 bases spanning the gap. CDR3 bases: TGTGCCAGCAGGGGCAGGGCAGGGGACATTCAGTACTTC. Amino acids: CASRGRAGDIQYF.

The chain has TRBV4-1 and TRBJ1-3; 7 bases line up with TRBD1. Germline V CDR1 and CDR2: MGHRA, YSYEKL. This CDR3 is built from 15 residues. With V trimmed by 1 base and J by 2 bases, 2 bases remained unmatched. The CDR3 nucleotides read TGCGCCAGCAGCCAAGGAGACAGGGCTGGAAACACCATATATTTT. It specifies CASSQGDRAGNTIYF.

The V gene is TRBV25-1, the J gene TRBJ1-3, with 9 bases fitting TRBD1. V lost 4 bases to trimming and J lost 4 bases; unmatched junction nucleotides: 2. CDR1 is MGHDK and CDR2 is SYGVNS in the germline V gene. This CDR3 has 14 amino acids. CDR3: CASSGTGDGNTIYF. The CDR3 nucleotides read TGTGCCAGCAGTGGGACAGGGGACGGAAACACCATATATTTT.

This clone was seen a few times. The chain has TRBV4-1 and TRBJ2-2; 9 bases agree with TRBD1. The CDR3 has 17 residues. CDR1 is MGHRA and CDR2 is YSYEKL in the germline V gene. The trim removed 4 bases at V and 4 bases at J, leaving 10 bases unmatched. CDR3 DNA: TGCGCCAGCAGCCCCGAACCGGGACAGGGAGGCACCGGGGAGCTGTTTTTT. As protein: CASSPEPGQGGTGELFF.

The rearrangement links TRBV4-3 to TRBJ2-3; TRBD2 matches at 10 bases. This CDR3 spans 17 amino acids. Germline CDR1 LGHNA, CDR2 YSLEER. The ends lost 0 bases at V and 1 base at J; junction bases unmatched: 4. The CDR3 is CASSQDLAGVGTDTQYF. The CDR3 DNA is TGCGCCAGCAGCCAAGATCTAGCGGGAGTCGGCACAGATACGCAGTATTTT.

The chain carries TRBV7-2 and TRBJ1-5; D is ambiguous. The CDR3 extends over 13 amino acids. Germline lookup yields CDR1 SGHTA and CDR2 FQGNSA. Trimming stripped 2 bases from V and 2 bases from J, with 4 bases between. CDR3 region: CASSLRGNQPQHF. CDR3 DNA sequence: TGTGCCAGCAGCTTACGAGGCAATCAGCCCCAGCATTTT.

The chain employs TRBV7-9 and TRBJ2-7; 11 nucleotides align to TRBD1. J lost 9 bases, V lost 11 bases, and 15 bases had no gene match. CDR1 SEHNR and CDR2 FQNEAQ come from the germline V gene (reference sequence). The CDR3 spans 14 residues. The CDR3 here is CAAQTGTGGLGQYF. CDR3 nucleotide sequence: TGTGCCGCCCAGACCGGGACAGGGGGGTTGGGGCAGTACTTC.